The 23 T cell receptor beta chains listed next were all sequenced from one sample in a study of cytomegalovirus exposure and HLA in healthy donors. PCR amplification relied on 60 Vbeta primers (plus 13 Jbeta primers). This table comes from immunoSEQ multiplex PCR, and its TCRdb copy is limited to in-frame clones, with some not included. The sample includes 120,000 to 150,000 clones, approximately 80% of them seen just once. Sequenced sample: PBMCs. The receptors originated from a man aged 25-45 years in good health and CMV-seropositive.

V usage is TRBV2 and J usage is TRBJ2-7; a possible D gene is TRBD1 (5 bases). Trimming removed 10 bases at V and 3 bases at J, with 13 bases between. The CDR3 consists of 12 residues. Germline-derived CDR1 and CDR2 are SNHLY and FYNNEI. The CDR3 sequence: CATLGTGYEQYF. The DNA for the CDR3 is TGTGCCACCCTCGGAACAGGCTACGAGCAGTACTTC.

This sequence joins TRBV5-5 and TRBJ2-2; 10 bases align to TRBD1. Unmatched junction bases numbered 7, after V lost 1 base and J lost 4 bases. This CDR3 is 17 amino acids long. Germline loops: CDR1 SGHKS, CDR2 YYEKEE (reference sequence). The CDR3 DNA is TGTGCCAGCAGCTTGAACCGGGACAGGGGTGTCACCGGGGAGCTGTTTTTT. This translates into CASSLNRDRGVTGELFF.

CDR3 amino acids: CASSLTGIYEQYF. The DNA of the CDR3 is TGCGCCAGCAGCTTGACAGGTATATACGAGCAGTACTTC. The V call is TRBV5-1, the J call TRBJ2-7, with D possibly being TRBD1 (5 bases). The CDR3 length is 13 residues. The germline CDR1 and CDR2 sequences are SGHRS and YFSETQ. V lost 1 base and J 4 bases, leaving 9 bases between the germline ends. The full variable domain, in which reference TRBV5-1 and TRBJ2-7 provide the parts outside the CDR3, is KAGVTQTPRYLIKTRGQQVTLSCSPISGHRSVSWYQQTPGQGLQFLFEYFSETQRNKGNFPGRFSGRQFSNSRSEMNVSTLELGDSALYLCASSLTGIYEQYFGPGTRLTVT.

This clone was seen more than once but under ten times. The chain employs TRBV5-4 and TRBJ2-4; TRBD1 matches 7 bases. The V gene's germline CDR1 is SGHNT and CDR2 YYREEE (reference sequence). The trim removed 2 bases at V and 4 bases at J, leaving 6 bases unmatched. CDR3 size: 15 residues. CDR3 sequence (DNA): TGTGCCAGCAGCTTACCGACAGGGAAGAAAAACATTCAGTACTTC. Its protein product is CASSLPTGKKNIQYF. The variable domain in full, completed from reference TRBV5-4 and TRBJ2-4, reads ETGVTQSPTHLIKTRGQQVTLRCSSQSGHNTVSWYQQALGQGPQFIFQYYREEENGRGNFPPRFSGLQFPNYSSELNVNALELDDSALYLCASSLPTGKKNIQYFGAGTRLSVL.

This chain links TRBV11-1 with TRBJ2-7, with D maybe TRBD1 (6 bases). Trimming cost V 3 bases and J 5 bases, with 11 bases left between them. Germline lookup yields CDR1 SGHAT and CDR2 FQDESV (reference sequence). The CDR3 is 13 residues long. The CDR3 here is CASSFTGTNEQYF. CDR3 nucleotides: TGTGCCAGCAGCTTCACAGGGACGAACGAGCAGTACTTC.

V usage is TRBV29-1 and J usage is TRBJ1-2; TRBD1 matches 8 bases. CDR1 SQVTM and CDR2 ANQGSEA come from the germline V gene. CDR3 size: 12 residues. V shed 6 bases, J shed 7 bases, and the junction held 7 bases outside the gene matches. Here the CDR3 reads CSVWRTGPGYTF. The CDR3 bases are TGCAGCGTCTGGAGGACAGGGCCTGGCTACACCTTC.

The DNA for the CDR3 is TGTGCCAGCGCCCGGGAGGTCGCGAACACCGGGGAGCTGTTTTTT. Translation: CASAREVANTGELFF. This chain links TRBV2 with TRBJ2-2; 7 bases map to TRBD2. This CDR3 contains 15 residues. In germline, CDR1 is SNHLY, CDR2 FYNNEI. V lost 8 bases and J lost 0; bases outside the gene matches: 6.

The rearrangement uses TRBV6-6 and TRBJ2-1, with 11 nucleotides matching TRBD2. V was clipped by 8 bases and J by 6 bases; unmatched bases: 9. The CDR3 sequence is 15 residues long. Germline V gene lookup returns CDR1 MNHNY and CDR2 SVGAGI (reference sequence). CDR3 residues: CASSEVTSGINEQFF. Written as DNA, the CDR3 is TGTGCCAGCTCAGAGGTGACTAGCGGGATCAATGAGCAGTTCTTC.

V usage is TRBV6-1 and J usage is TRBJ2-7, with D possibly matching TRBD2 (6 bases). The germline V gene encodes CDR1 MNHNS and CDR2 SASEGT. V dropped 4 bases and J dropped 6 bases, with 10 bases sitting between them. The CDR3 covers 12 residues. In DNA, the CDR3 is TGTGCCAGCAGTGGGAACGGGGGCGAGCAGTACTTC. It encodes CASSGNGGEQYF.

The J gene is TRBJ1-5, the V gene TRBV28; the D is unclear. The germline V gene encodes CDR1 MDHEN and CDR2 SYDVKM. The V end lost 6 bases, the J end lost 0 bases, and 15 bases lay between the germline ends. There are 16 residues in the CDR3. The CDR3 is CASRPMRDYSNQPQHF. DNA for the CDR3: TGTGCCAGCAGACCAATGAGGGATTATAGCAATCAGCCCCAGCATTTT.

This clone was found a few times. This chain connects TRBV28 to TRBJ2-7, with TRBD1 identical over 9 bases. The trim removed 6 bases at V and 10 bases at J, leaving 25 bases unmatched. Germline V gene sequence: CDR1 MDHEN, CDR2 SYDVKM. The CDR3 is 18 residues long. The CDR3 DNA is TGTGCCAGCAGACAGGGGAAAGGCACAGGGGGCGCATATGAAGGTCAGTACTTC. It codes for CASRQGKGTGGAYEGQYF.

CDR3 region: CASSPHSANTEAFF. The CDR3 nucleotides are TGTGCCAGCAGCCCCCATAGCGCGAACACTGAAGCTTTCTTT. The chain is built from TRBV28 and TRBJ1-1, with no clear D. Between the trimmed V and J ends, which lost 6 bases and 1 base, there was a span of 12 bases. The CDR3 totals 14 residues. Germline-derived CDR1 and CDR2 are MDHEN and SYDVKM.

This clone was found a few times. The chain uses TRBV11-2 and TRBJ2-7; D gene ambiguous. Germline-derived CDR1 and CDR2 are SGHAT and FQNNGV. The CDR3 loop spans 11 amino acids. The V end lost 4 bases, the J end lost 6 bases, and 7 bases lay between the germline ends. CDR3 coding DNA: TGTGCCAGCAGCTCGCTCGGCGAGCAGTACTTC. Its translation is CASSSLGEQYF.

The chain combines TRBV5-4 with TRBJ2-5, with 7 positions matching TRBD2. The CDR3 has 15 residues. The trim removed 3 bases at V and 5 bases at J, leaving 10 bases unmatched. Per germline, CDR1 SGHNT and CDR2 YYREEE (reference sequence). CDR3 in DNA: TGTGCCAGCAGCTCAATGGCGGGGGTAGGGGAGACCCAGTACTTC. Translated: CASSSMAGVGETQYF.

V usage is TRBV10-1 and J usage is TRBJ2-7; D might be TRBD2 (6 bases). The CDR3 length is 13 residues. V lost 2 bases, J lost 6 bases, and 11 bases lay in between. The germline CDR1 and CDR2 sequences are WNHNN and SYGVQD (reference sequence). CDR3 coding DNA: TGCGCCAGCAGTGAGGCGGGACGGGGCGAGCAGTACTTC. Its protein product is CASSEAGRGEQYF.

The V call is TRBV19, the J call TRBJ1-1; possibly TRBD1 for D (6 bases). This CDR3 is 13 amino acids long. Germline V gene data show CDR1 as LNHDA and CDR2 as SQIVND (reference sequence). V gave up 4 bases and J gave up 8 bases, with 14 bases separating them. CDR3 nucleotides: TGTGCCAGTAGTACACAGGGATTAGGAGAAGCTTTCTTT. This gives the protein CASSTQGLGEAFF.

The chain joins TRBV30 to TRBJ2-3; 8 nucleotides align to TRBD2. Germline V gene data show CDR1 as GTSNPN and CDR2 as SVGIG (reference sequence). The CDR3 has 16 amino acids. V shed 1 base, J shed 0 bases, and the junction held 6 bases outside the gene matches. DNA of the CDR3: TGTGCCTGGAGTGGGTGGGCTAGCGGGAGCACAGATACGCAGTATTTT. Amino acid sequence: CAWSGWASGSTDTQYF.

The V and J genes are TRBV19 and TRBJ1-5; maybe TRBD1 (6 bases). This CDR3 region has 16 residues. Trimming cost V 9 bases and J 0 bases, with 18 bases left between them. In germline, CDR1 is LNHDA, CDR2 SQIVND (reference sequence). CDR3: CASERQVGISNQPQHF. DNA of the CDR3: TGTGCCAGCGAAAGACAGGTTGGAATTAGCAATCAGCCCCAGCATTTT.

This clone was seen a single time. The chain uses TRBV2 and TRBJ2-7; 7 bases are shared with TRBD1. The trim removed 6 bases at V and 6 bases at J, leaving 14 bases unmatched. Germline CDR1 SNHLY, CDR2 FYNNEI. The CDR3 totals 15 residues. CDR3 DNA sequence: TGTGCCAGCAGGTCTTTTCCGGGACAGTCATCCGAGCAGTACTTC. Its translation is CASRSFPGQSSEQYF.

The chain couples TRBV19 to TRBJ2-7; 8 bases line up with TRBD2. Trimming removed 3 bases from V and 6 bases from J; junction bases left unmatched: 7. Germline CDR1 is LNHDA and CDR2 is SQIVND (reference sequence). The CDR3 sequence is 14 residues long. CDR3: CASSIREGPLEQYF. For the CDR3, the DNA is TGTGCCAGTAGTATCCGGGAGGGTCCCCTCGAGCAGTACTTC. The full variable domain, its missing parts supplied by reference TRBV19 and TRBJ2-7, is DGGITQSPKYLFRKEGQNVTLSCEQNLNHDAMYWYRQDPGQGLRLIYYSQIVNDFQKGDIAEGYSVSREKKESFPLTVTSAQKNPTAFYLCASSIREGPLEQYFGPGTRLTVT.

The chain recombines TRBV28 with TRBJ2-7; D might be TRBD2 (6 bases). The CDR3 loop spans 17 amino acids. Trimming removed 6 bases at V and 3 bases at J, with 24 bases between. The germline CDR1 and CDR2 sequences are MDHEN and SYDVKM. CDR3 residues: CASSSNKWVGGDYEQYF. CDR3 DNA: TGTGCCAGCAGCTCAAATAAATGGGTGGGCGGGGACTACGAGCAGTACTTC.

The chain carries TRBV18 and TRBJ2-7; 8 bases fit TRBD1. Losses at the gene ends were 5 bases for V and 1 base for J; bases not matched to a gene: 7. Germline V gene lookup returns CDR1 KGHSH and CDR2 LQKENI. The CDR3 length is 15 residues. The CDR3 DNA follows: TGTGCCAGCTCAACCGTGACAGGGGAATCCTACGAGCAGTACTTC. It translates to CASSTVTGESYEQYF.

The J gene is TRBJ2-3, the V gene TRBV9; 7 bases align to TRBD2. The V gene's germline CDR1 is SGDLS and CDR2 YYNGEE. The CDR3 contains 14 residues. V lost 4 bases, J lost 9 bases, and 11 bases stayed unmatched. The CDR3 sequence is CASSLRPAGGTQYF. The CDR3, as DNA: TGTGCCAGCAGCTTACGACCAGCCGGGGGGACGCAGTATTTT.